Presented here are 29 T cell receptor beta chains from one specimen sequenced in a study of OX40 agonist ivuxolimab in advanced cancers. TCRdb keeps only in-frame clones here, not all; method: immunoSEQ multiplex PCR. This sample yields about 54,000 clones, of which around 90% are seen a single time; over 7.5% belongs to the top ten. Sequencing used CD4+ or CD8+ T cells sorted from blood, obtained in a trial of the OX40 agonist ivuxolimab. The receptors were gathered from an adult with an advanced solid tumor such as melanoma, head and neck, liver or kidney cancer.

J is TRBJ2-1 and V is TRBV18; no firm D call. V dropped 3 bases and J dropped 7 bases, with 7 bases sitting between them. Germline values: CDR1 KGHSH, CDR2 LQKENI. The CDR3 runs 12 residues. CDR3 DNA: TGTGCCAGCTCACCGGAAGAGAATGAGCAGTTCTTC. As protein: CASSPEENEQFF. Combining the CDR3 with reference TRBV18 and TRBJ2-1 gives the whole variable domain NAGVMQNPRHLVRRRGQEARLRCSPMKGHSHVYWYRQLPEEGLKFMVYLQKENIIDESGMPKERFSAEFPKEGPSILRIQQVVRGDSAAYFCASSPEENEQFFGPGTRLTVL.

Written as DNA, the CDR3 is TGTGCCAGCAGCTTGGGGAACTGGGAGTTGGTAGCTTTCTTT. Its translation: CASSLGNWELVAFF. This chain joins TRBV7-2 and TRBJ1-1; D not certain. CDR3 length: 14 amino acids. Germline CDR1 is SGHTA and CDR2 is FQGNSA. V lost 3 bases to trimming and J lost 10 bases, with 18 bases between them.

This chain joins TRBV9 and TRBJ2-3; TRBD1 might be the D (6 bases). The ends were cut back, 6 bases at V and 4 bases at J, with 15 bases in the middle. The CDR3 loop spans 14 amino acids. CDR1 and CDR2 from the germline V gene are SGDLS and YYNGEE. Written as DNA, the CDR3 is TGTGCCAGCAACCCGACAGGTAGTTCAGATACGCAGTATTTT. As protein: CASNPTGSSDTQYF.

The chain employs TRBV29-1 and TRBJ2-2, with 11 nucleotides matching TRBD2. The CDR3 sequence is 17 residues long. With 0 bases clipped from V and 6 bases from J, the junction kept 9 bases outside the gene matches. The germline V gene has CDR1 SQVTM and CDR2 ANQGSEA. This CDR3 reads CSVEDFSSGRTAGELFF. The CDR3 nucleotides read TGCAGCGTTGAAGACTTTTCTAGCGGGAGGACAGCCGGGGAGCTGTTTTTT.

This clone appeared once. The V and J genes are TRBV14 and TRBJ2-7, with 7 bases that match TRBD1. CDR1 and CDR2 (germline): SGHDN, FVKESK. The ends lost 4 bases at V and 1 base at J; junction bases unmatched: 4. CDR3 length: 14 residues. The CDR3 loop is CASSLGQLSYEQYF. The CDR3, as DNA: TGTGCCAGCAGCCTGGGACAGCTATCCTACGAGCAGTACTTC.

The CDR3 DNA is TGTGCCAGCAGCTTAATAGCGGGAGCGAGTGAGCAGTACTTC. This gives the protein CASSLIAGASEQYF. V gene TRBV7-3 combines with J gene TRBJ2-7, with TRBD2 identical over 9 bases. The CDR3 has 14 residues. The V segment lost 1 base and the J segment 7 bases; nucleotides outside the gene matches: 5. Germline-derived CDR1 and CDR2 are SGHTA and FQGTGA.

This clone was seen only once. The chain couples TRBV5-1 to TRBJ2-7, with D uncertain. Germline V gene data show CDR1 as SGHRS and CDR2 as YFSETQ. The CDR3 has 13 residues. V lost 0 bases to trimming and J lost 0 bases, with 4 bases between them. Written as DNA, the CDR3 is TGCGCCAGCAGCTTGGAGTTCTCCTACGAGCAGTACTTC. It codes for CASSLEFSYEQYF.

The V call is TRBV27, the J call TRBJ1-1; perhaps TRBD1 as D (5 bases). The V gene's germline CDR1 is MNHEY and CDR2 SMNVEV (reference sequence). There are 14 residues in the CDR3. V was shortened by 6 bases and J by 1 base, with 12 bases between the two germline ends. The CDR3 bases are TGTGCCAGCAGCCCGGGACTTTCGAACACTGAAGCTTTCTTT. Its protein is CASSPGLSNTEAFF.

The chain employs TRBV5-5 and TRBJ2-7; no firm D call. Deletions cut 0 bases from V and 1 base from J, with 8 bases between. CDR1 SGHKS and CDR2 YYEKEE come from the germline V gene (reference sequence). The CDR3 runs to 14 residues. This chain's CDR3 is CASSLAPESYEQYF. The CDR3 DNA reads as TGTGCCAGCAGCTTGGCTCCAGAGTCCTACGAGCAGTACTTC. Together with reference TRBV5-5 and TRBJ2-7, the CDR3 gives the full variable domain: DAGVTQSPTHLIKTRGQQVTLRCSPISGHKSVSWYQQVLGQGPQFIFQYYEKEERGRGNFPDRFSARQFPNYSSELNVNALLLGDSALYLCASSLAPESYEQYFGPGTRLTVT.

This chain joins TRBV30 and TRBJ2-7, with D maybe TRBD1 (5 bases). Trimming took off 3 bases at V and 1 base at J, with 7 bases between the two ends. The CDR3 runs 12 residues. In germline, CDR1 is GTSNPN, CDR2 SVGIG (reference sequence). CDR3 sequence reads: CAWRTGSYEQYF. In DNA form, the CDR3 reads TGTGCCTGGAGAACAGGTTCCTACGAGCAGTACTTC. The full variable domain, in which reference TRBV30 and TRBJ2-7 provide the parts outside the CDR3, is SQTIHQWPATLVQPVGSPLSLECTVEGTSNPNLYWYRQAAGRGLQLLFYSVGIGQISSEVPQNLSASRPQDRQFILSSKKLLLSDSGFYLCAWRTGSYEQYFGPGTRLTVT.

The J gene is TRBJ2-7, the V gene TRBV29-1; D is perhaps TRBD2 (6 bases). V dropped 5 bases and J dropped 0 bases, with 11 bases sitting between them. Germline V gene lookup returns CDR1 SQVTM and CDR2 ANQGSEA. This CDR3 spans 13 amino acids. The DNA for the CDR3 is TGCAGCGTTCTGGCGGGGTCCTCCTACGAGCAGTACTTC. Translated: CSVLAGSSYEQYF.

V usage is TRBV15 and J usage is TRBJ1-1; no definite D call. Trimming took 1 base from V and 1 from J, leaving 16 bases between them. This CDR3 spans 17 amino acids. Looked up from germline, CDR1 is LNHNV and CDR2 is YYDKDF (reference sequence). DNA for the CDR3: TGTGCCACCAGCAGAGGTGAATTTTCATTCCAGAACACTGAAGCTTTCTTT. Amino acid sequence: CATSRGEFSFQNTEAFF.

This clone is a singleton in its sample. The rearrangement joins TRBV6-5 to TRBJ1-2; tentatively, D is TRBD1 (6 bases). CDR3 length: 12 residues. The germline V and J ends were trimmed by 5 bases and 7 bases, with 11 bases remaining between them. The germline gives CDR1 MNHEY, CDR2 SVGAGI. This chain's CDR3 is CASSVRGGGYTF. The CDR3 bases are TGTGCCAGCAGTGTACGAGGGGGTGGCTACACCTTC.

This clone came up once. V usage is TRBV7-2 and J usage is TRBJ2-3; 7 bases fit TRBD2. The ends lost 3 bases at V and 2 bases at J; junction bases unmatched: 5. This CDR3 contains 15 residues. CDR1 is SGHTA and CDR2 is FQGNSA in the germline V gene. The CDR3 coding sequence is TGTGCCAGCAGCTTTAGCGGGTCCTACACAGATACGCAGTATTTT. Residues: CASSFSGSYTDTQYF.

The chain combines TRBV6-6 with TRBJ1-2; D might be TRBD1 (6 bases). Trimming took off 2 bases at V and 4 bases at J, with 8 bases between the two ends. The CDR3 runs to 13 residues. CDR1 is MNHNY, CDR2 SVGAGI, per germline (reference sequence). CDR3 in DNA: TGTGCCAGCAGTTACGGGACAACCTATGGCTACACCTTC. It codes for CASSYGTTYGYTF.

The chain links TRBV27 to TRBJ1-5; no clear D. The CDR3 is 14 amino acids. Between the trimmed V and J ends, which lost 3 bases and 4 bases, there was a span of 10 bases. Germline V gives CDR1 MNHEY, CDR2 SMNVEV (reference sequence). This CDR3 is CASSLDSGNQPQHF. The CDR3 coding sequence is TGTGCCAGCAGTTTGGATTCGGGGAATCAGCCCCAGCATTTT.

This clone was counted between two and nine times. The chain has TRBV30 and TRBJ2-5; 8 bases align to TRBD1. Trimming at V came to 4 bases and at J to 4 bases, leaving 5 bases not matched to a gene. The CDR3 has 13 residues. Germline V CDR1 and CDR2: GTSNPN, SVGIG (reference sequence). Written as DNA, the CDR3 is TGTGCCTGGAATGGACAGGGAGGAGAGACCCAGTACTTC. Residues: CAWNGQGGETQYF.

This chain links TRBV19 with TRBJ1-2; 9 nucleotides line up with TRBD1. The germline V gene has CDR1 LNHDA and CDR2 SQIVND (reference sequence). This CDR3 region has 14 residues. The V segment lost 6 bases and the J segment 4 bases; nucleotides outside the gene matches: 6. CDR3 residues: CASRSGQGIYGYTF. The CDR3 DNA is TGTGCCAGTAGATCGGGACAGGGCATCTATGGCTACACCTTC.

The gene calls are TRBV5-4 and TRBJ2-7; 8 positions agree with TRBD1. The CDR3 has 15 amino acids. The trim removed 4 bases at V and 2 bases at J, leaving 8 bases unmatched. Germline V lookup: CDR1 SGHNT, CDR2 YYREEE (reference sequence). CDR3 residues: CASSVPQGAAYEQYF. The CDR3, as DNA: TGTGCCAGCAGCGTCCCGCAGGGGGCGGCCTACGAGCAGTACTTC.

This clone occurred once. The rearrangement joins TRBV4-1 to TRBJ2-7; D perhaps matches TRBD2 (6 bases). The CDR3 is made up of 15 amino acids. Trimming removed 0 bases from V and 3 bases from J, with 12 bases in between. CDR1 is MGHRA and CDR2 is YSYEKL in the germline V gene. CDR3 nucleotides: TGCGCCAGCAGCCAAGAGAGGGAGGAGGTCTACGAGCAGTACTTC. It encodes CASSQEREEVYEQYF.

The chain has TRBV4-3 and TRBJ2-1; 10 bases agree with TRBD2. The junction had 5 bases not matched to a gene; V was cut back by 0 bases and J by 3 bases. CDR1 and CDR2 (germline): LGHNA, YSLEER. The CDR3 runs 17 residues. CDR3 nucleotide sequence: TGCGCCAGCAGCCAAGATCTTACTAGCGGGATCTACAATGAGCAGTTCTTC. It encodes CASSQDLTSGIYNEQFF.

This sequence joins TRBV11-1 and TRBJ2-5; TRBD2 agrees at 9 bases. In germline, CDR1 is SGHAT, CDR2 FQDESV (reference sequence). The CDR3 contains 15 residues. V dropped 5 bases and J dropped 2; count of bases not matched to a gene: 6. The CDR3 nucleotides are TGTGCCAGCAGCCACGGGACTAGCTTTCAAGAGACCCAGTACTTC. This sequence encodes CASSHGTSFQETQYF.

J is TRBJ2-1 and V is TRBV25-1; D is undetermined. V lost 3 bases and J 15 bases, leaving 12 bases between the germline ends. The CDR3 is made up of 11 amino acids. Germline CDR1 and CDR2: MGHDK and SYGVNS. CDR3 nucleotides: TGTGCCAGCAGTGATAGTGGTAATTCGTTCTTC. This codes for CASSDSGNSFF.

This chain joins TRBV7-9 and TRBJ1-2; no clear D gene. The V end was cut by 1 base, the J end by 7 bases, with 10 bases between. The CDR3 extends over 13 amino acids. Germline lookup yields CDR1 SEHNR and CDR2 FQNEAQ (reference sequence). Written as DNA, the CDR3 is TGTGCCAGCAGCTTAGATGGGTATGGTGGCTACACCTTC. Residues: CASSLDGYGGYTF.

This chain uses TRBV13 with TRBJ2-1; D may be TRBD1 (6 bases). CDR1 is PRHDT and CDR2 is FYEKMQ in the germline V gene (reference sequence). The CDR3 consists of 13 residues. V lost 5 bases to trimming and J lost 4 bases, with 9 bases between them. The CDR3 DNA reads TGTGCCAGCAGCCCGGACAGATACAATGAGCAGTTCTTC. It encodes CASSPDRYNEQFF.

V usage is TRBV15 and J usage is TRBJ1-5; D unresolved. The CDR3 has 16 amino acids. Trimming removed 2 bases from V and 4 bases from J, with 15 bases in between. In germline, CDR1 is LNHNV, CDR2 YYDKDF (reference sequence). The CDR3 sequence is CATSRTFGRRNQPQHF. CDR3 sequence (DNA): TGTGCCACCAGCAGAACCTTTGGGAGGCGAAATCAGCCCCAGCATTTT.

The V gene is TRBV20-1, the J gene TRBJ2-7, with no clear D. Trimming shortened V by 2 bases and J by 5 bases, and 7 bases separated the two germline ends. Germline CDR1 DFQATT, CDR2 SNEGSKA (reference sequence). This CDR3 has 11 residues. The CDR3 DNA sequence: TGCAGTGCTAGACTAGGCCACGAGCAGTACTTC. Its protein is CSARLGHEQYF.

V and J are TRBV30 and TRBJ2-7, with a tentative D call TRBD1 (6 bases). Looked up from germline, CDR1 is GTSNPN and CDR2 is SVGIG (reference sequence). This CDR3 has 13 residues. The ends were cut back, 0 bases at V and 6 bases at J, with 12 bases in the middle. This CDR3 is CAWSVQGSGEQYF. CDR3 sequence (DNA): TGTGCCTGGAGTGTACAGGGTTCCGGCGAGCAGTACTTC.

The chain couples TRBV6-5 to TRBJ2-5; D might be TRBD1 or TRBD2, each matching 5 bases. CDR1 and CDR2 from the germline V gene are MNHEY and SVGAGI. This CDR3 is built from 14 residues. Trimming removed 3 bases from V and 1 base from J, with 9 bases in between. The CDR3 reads CASSYLGVQETQYF. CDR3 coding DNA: TGTGCCAGCAGTTATCTGGGGGTCCAAGAGACCCAGTACTTC.